These 26 T cell receptor beta chains were sequenced from one sample in a study of blood T cell repertoires in COVID-19. The protocol was immunoSEQ multiplex PCR, while the TCRdb copy is restricted to in-frame clones and leaves out a portion. Of fewer than 85,000 clones in the sample, about 88% were seen once. Sequencing was done on a sample of peripheral blood. These receptors were collected from a human donor in a cohort sampled during active COVID-19.

This chain links TRBV6-1 with TRBJ2-1; 9 bases match TRBD2. CDR1 is MNHNS, CDR2 SASEGT, per germline. Losses at the gene ends were 4 bases for V and 2 bases for J; bases not matched to a gene: 15. There are 19 residues in the CDR3. The CDR3: CASSGTGVASGATYNEQFF. For the CDR3, the DNA is TGTGCCAGCAGTGGCACAGGGGTGGCTAGCGGGGCCACCTACAATGAGCAGTTCTTC.

This clone was picked up a small number of times. The V and J genes are TRBV29-1 and TRBJ2-5, with no clear D. This CDR3 has 15 amino acids. Per germline, CDR1 SQVTM and CDR2 ANQGSEA. V lost 2 bases, J lost 2 bases, and 15 bases lay in between. The CDR3 spells CSVEFSQAPQETQYF. The CDR3 DNA reads TGCAGCGTTGAATTCAGCCAGGCTCCGCAAGAGACCCAGTACTTC.

This CDR3 is CAIRSGTGGSYEQYF. For the CDR3, the DNA is TGTGCCATCAGGTCCGGGACAGGGGGCTCCTACGAGCAGTACTTC. The gene calls are TRBV10-3 and TRBJ2-7, with TRBD1 matching over 11 bases. Germline trimming cut 6 bases from V and 0 bases from J; bases unmatched to any gene: 4. This CDR3 region has 15 residues. Germline V gene lookup returns CDR1 ENHRY and CDR2 SYGVKD.

This clone came up once. This rearrangement joins TRBV9 to TRBJ2-1, with 8 bases aligning to TRBD1. The CDR3 covers 15 residues. From germline, CDR1 is SGDLS and CDR2 YYNGEE. V dropped 4 bases and J dropped 7; count of bases not matched to a gene: 10. CDR3 coding DNA: TGTGCCAGCAGCCCATGGAGGGACAGGATGAATGAGCAGTTCTTC. The encoded protein is CASSPWRDRMNEQFF.

This rearrangement joins TRBV19 to TRBJ1-2; D unresolved. The CDR3 runs 15 residues. V shed 5 bases and J shed 4 bases, with 17 bases lying between them. The germline gives CDR1 LNHDA, CDR2 SQIVND (reference sequence). CDR3 nucleotides: TGTGCCAGTAGTCTGGGTTTTGCGGCAGTCTATGGCTACACCTTC. As protein: CASSLGFAAVYGYTF.

The chain carries TRBV5-1 and TRBJ1-5, with TRBD1 matching over 7 bases. From germline, CDR1 is SGHRS and CDR2 YFSETQ. The CDR3 covers 17 residues. The J segment lost 4 bases and the V segment lost 0 bases, leaving 10 bases of the junction unmatched. The DNA for the CDR3 is TGCGCCAGCAGCTTGGGGACAGGAACAGAAACAAATCAGCCCCAGCATTTT. It encodes CASSLGTGTETNQPQHF.

This chain links TRBV5-4 with TRBJ2-6, with TRBD2 identical over 7 bases. Losses at the gene ends were 4 bases for V and 1 base for J; bases not matched to a gene: 2. The germline V gene has CDR1 SGHNT and CDR2 YYREEE (reference sequence). CDR3 length equals 15 residues. The CDR3 region is CASSPAGSGANVLTF. CDR3 DNA sequence: TGTGCCAGCAGCCCAGCGGGGTCTGGGGCCAACGTCCTGACTTTC.

The chain joins TRBV6-5 to TRBJ1-2; TRBD1 agrees at 7 bases. Trimming at V came to 6 bases and at J to 0 bases, leaving 4 bases not matched to a gene. This CDR3 comprises 14 residues. Germline CDR1 and CDR2: MNHEY and SVGAGI. Written as DNA, the CDR3 is TGTGCCAGCAGCCCGGGACAGTCTAACTATGGCTACACCTTC. Its translation is CASSPGQSNYGYTF.

This clone was picked up a small number of times. The genes are TRBV5-6 and TRBJ1-6; 9 positions match TRBD1. Losses at the gene ends were 4 bases for V and 13 bases for J; bases not matched to a gene: 6. Germline assignment: CDR1 SGHDT and CDR2 YYEEEE. The length of the CDR3 is 13 residues. CDR3 DNA sequence: TGTGCCAGCAGCACGGACAGGGGCCTTCCCCTCCACTTT. It is translated as CASSTDRGLPLHF.

The chain joins TRBV7-9 to TRBJ1-4, with D perhaps TRBD1 (5 bases). There are 14 residues in the CDR3. Trimming took off 2 bases at V and 7 bases at J, with 11 bases between the two ends. Germline CDR1 SEHNR, CDR2 FQNEAQ (reference sequence). CDR3 nucleotide sequence: TGTGCCAGCAGCTTACGGGGGATCGCTGAAAAACTGTTTTTT. Its protein is CASSLRGIAEKLFF.

The CDR3 loop reads CASNLGTGGSWIQETQYF. For the CDR3, the DNA is TGTGCCAGCAACCTCGGGACAGGGGGCTCATGGATCCAAGAGACCCAGTACTTC. The V and J genes are TRBV28 and TRBJ2-5; 12 bases align to TRBD1. Germline trimming cut 7 bases from V and 1 base from J; bases unmatched to any gene: 13. Germline values: CDR1 MDHEN, CDR2 SYDVKM. This CDR3 spans 18 amino acids.

The rearrangement links TRBV15 to TRBJ1-4; a weak D match, TRBD1 (6 bases). V was pared by 0 bases and J by 8 bases, with 16 bases between. The CDR3 consists of 16 residues. Germline CDR1 reads LNHNV; CDR2 reads YYDKDF (reference sequence). The DNA of the CDR3 is TGTGCCACCAGCAGAGATCTATCGGGGGGGCAAGAAAAACTGTTTTTT. This sequence encodes CATSRDLSGGQEKLFF.

This clone was recorded only once. This chain uses TRBV7-3 with TRBJ2-1, with a possible D match to TRBD2 (6 bases). V lost 5 bases to trimming and J lost 3 bases, with 14 bases between them. In germline, CDR1 is SGHTA, CDR2 FQGTGA. The CDR3 has 15 residues. The CDR3 sequence: CASSPQAGNYNEQFF. For the CDR3, the DNA is TGTGCCAGCAGCCCTCAGGCGGGGAACTACAATGAGCAGTTCTTC.

CDR3 protein: CASSYSELSTEAFF. The CDR3 DNA is TGTGCCAGCAGTTACTCTGAGTTATCCACTGAAGCTTTCTTT. The V gene is TRBV6-6, the J gene TRBJ1-1; the D is unclear. Germline CDR1 MNHNY, CDR2 SVGAGI (reference sequence). The CDR3 length is 14 residues. V shed 0 bases and J shed 4 bases, with 9 bases lying between them.

The V call is TRBV6-2 or TRBV6-3, the J call TRBJ2-1; the D gene is possibly TRBD1 (6 bases). The germline V gene has CDR1 MNHEY and CDR2 SVGEGT. Trimming left V 5 bases short and J 5 bases short, with 19 bases between. CDR3 size: 16 residues. The CDR3, as DNA: TGTGCCAGCAGTGACACAGGGCGTGGGGGAGACAATGAGCAGTTCTTC. It codes for CASSDTGRGGDNEQFF.

This clone was counted once. The chain carries TRBV6-6 and TRBJ2-3; a possible D gene is TRBD2 (5 bases). The CDR3 is 14 residues long. V lost 0 bases to trimming and J lost 3 bases, with 7 bases between them. Germline V lookup: CDR1 MNHNY, CDR2 SVGAGI (reference sequence). The CDR3 spells CASSYSEETDTQYF. DNA for the CDR3: TGTGCCAGCAGTTACTCGGAGGAAACAGATACGCAGTATTTT.

The CDR3 protein is CASSPQGADTGELFF. CDR3 nucleotides: TGTGCCAGCAGTCCACAGGGGGCAGACACCGGGGAGCTGTTTTTT. The V and J genes are TRBV6-2 or TRBV6-3 and TRBJ2-2; 9 nucleotides align to TRBD1. The CDR3 length is 15 residues. From germline, CDR1 is MNHEY and CDR2 SVGEGT. J gave up 3 bases and V 5 bases, and 4 bases lay outside the gene matches.

A remark on this clone: This CDR3 is also generated by other DNA sequences in the sample. J is TRBJ2-3 and V is TRBV11-2; the D gene is possibly TRBD2 (5 bases). The V end lost 4 bases, the J end lost 0 bases, and 11 bases lay between the germline ends. CDR1 is SGHAT, CDR2 FQNNGV, per germline. The CDR3 contains 15 residues. The CDR3 region is CASSSPSGSTDTQYF. CDR3 sequence (DNA): TGTGCCAGCAGCTCCCCGAGCGGAAGCACAGATACGCAGTATTTT. Combining the CDR3 with reference TRBV11-2 and TRBJ2-3 gives the whole variable domain EAGVAQSPRYKIIEKRQSVAFWCNPISGHATLYWYQQILGQGPKLLIQFQNNGVVDDSQLPKDRFSAERLKGVDSTLKIQPAKLEDSAVYLCASSSPSGSTDTQYFGPGTRLTVL.

The chain employs TRBV4-1 and TRBJ1-5, with TRBD1 as a possible D gene (5 bases). Trimming removed 4 bases at V and 4 bases at J, with 17 bases between. The CDR3 totals 16 residues. Looked up from germline, CDR1 is MGHRA and CDR2 is YSYEKL. The CDR3 spells CASSPQWSGANQPQHF. Written as DNA, the CDR3 is TGCGCCAGCAGCCCCCAATGGTCTGGGGCTAATCAGCCCCAGCATTTT.

The chain carries TRBV12-5 and TRBJ1-1, with D maybe TRBD1 (5 bases). Germline-derived CDR1 and CDR2 are LGHNT and FRNRAP. Trimming took off 4 bases at V and 1 base at J, with 19 bases between the two ends. The CDR3 contains 17 residues. The DNA of the CDR3 is TGTGCTAGTGGTTCGCCGCCTACGGGGGAGAAGAACACTGAAGCTTTCTTT. The encoded protein is CASGSPPTGEKNTEAFF.

CDR3 DNA: TGCGCCAGCAGAACCTTCGGGGAAACTGAAGCTTTCTTT. As protein: CASRTFGETEAFF. The chain joins TRBV5-1 to TRBJ1-1; D gene ambiguous. Trimming pared 5 bases from V and 5 bases from J, leaving 13 bases between. This CDR3 has 13 amino acids. The V gene's germline CDR1 is SGHRS and CDR2 YFSETQ.

This clone appeared a few times. This sequence joins TRBV20-1 and TRBJ1-5; D gene ambiguous. Trimming took 3 bases from V and 4 from J, leaving 10 bases between them. The CDR3 length is 13 residues. From germline, CDR1 is DFQATT and CDR2 SNEGSKA (reference sequence). The CDR3 is CSASQWANQPQHF. The CDR3 region has the DNA TGCAGTGCTAGTCAATGGGCGAATCAGCCCCAGCATTTT.

This CDR3 reads CASSIDKIQGRNGYTF. The DNA for the CDR3 is TGTGCCAGTAGTATAGATAAGATTCAGGGGAGAAATGGCTACACCTTC. The V call is TRBV19, the J call TRBJ1-2; D is possibly TRBD1 (6 bases). The CDR3 is made up of 16 amino acids. V was shortened by 0 bases and J by 6 bases, with 17 bases between the two germline ends. Germline loops: CDR1 LNHDA, CDR2 SQIVND (reference sequence). The complete variable domain, with remaining parts taken from reference TRBV19 and TRBJ1-2, reads DGGITQSPKYLFRKEGQNVTLSCEQNLNHDAMYWYRQDPGQGLRLIYYSQIVNDFQKGDIAEGYSVSREKKESFPLTVTSAQKNPTAFYLCASSIDKIQGRNGYTFGSGTRLTVV.

The chain joins TRBV10-1 to TRBJ1-1, with D perhaps TRBD1 (5 bases). Germline CDR1 reads WNHNN; CDR2 reads SYGVQD (reference sequence). V was shortened by 5 bases and J by 0 bases, with 7 bases between the two germline ends. The CDR3 runs to 13 residues. CDR3 in amino acids: CASSRDLNTEAFF. CDR3 in DNA: TGCGCCAGCAGTCGGGACTTGAACACTGAAGCTTTCTTT.

Only one count was recorded for this clone. V usage is TRBV14 and J usage is TRBJ2-1; TRBD1 is a possible D gene (6 bases). Trimming left V 7 bases short and J 0 bases short, with 13 bases between. Germline CDR1 is SGHDN and CDR2 is FVKESK. This CDR3 spans 15 amino acids. For the CDR3, the DNA is TGTGCCAGCAATTTGGGGACAAGCTCCTACAATGAGCAGTTCTTC. Its translation: CASNLGTSSYNEQFF. The full variable domain, its missing parts supplied by reference TRBV14 and TRBJ2-1, is EAGVTQFPSHSVIEKGQTVTLRCDPISGHDNLYWYRRVMGKEIKFLLHFVKESKQDESGMPNNRFLAERTGGTYSTLKVQPAELEDSGVYFCASNLGTSSYNEQFFGPGTRLTVL.

The chain employs TRBV20-1 and TRBJ2-5, with 8 bases identical to TRBD2. CDR1 is DFQATT and CDR2 is SNEGSKA in the germline V gene (reference sequence). V dropped 3 bases and J dropped 5; count of bases not matched to a gene: 8. This CDR3 spans 14 amino acids. The CDR3 reads CSASWTRGGETQYF. CDR3 nucleotides: TGCAGTGCTAGTTGGACCCGCGGGGGGGAGACCCAGTACTTC.